This passage covers 20 T cell receptor beta chains from one sample sequenced in a study of cytomegalovirus exposure and HLA in healthy donors. PCR involved 60 Vbeta and 13 Jbeta primers. The method was immunoSEQ multiplex PCR; TCRdb's version includes in-frame clones alone and lacks a portion of them. The sample has 150,000 to 200,000 clones; approximately 85% are singletons. Material for sequencing was PBMCs. These receptor sequences come from a man aged 50 to 59 in good health and CMV-seropositive.

This chain links TRBV27 with TRBJ2-1; TRBD2 aligns across 13 bases. This CDR3 contains 17 residues. J was trimmed by 3 bases and V by 5 bases; bases with no gene match: 7. The germline V gene has CDR1 MNHEY and CDR2 SMNVEV (reference sequence). In DNA, the CDR3 is TGTGCCAGCAGTCCTCGGACTAGCGGGAGTGGCTACAATGAGCAGTTCTTC. Protein product: CASSPRTSGSGYNEQFF.

The J gene is TRBJ2-3, the V gene TRBV4-2; D gene unclear. CDR1 and CDR2 (germline): LGHNA, YNFKEQ. The CDR3 has 16 amino acids. V lost 1 base, J lost 6 bases, and 17 bases lay in between. The CDR3 sequence: CASSQGLAADQDTQYF. The CDR3, as DNA: TGTGCCAGCAGCCAAGGGTTAGCCGCCGATCAGGATACGCAGTATTTT.

The genes are TRBV19 and TRBJ2-2; D not certain. V dropped 7 bases and J dropped 6 bases, with 9 bases sitting between them. Per germline, CDR1 LNHDA and CDR2 SQIVND (reference sequence). The CDR3 contains 12 residues. The CDR3 DNA sequence: TGTGCCAGTACCTTAACTCCCGGGGAGCTGTTTTTT. It encodes CASTLTPGELFF.

This chain connects TRBV9 to TRBJ1-2; 8 bases fit TRBD1. Germline-derived CDR1 and CDR2 are SGDLS and YYNGEE. The CDR3 has 16 residues. V trimming: 4 bases; J trimming: 3 bases; junction bases outside the gene matches: 11. The CDR3 DNA is TGTGCCAGCAGCTCACGGACAGGGATATACGACTATGGCTACACCTTC. This encodes CASSSRTGIYDYGYTF.

The V and J genes are TRBV14 and TRBJ2-5, with 9 nucleotides matching TRBD1. The CDR3 covers 17 residues. The J segment lost 4 bases and the V segment lost 2 bases, leaving 11 bases of the junction unmatched. Germline CDR1 and CDR2: SGHDN and FVKESK. The CDR3 DNA sequence: TGTGCCAGCAGCCAATGGGGACAGGGAGTGCACCGAGAGACCCAGTACTTC. Amino acid sequence: CASSQWGQGVHRETQYF.

This clone has only one observation. V is TRBV15 and J is TRBJ2-1; D is unresolved. Germline V CDR1 and CDR2: LNHNV, YYDKDF (reference sequence). Trimming left V 1 base short and J 2 bases short, with 6 bases between. The CDR3 sequence is 14 residues long. CDR3 DNA sequence: TGTGCCACCAGCAGAGTTGGAGCCTACAATGAGCAGTTCTTC. This gives the protein CATSRVGAYNEQFF.

The genes are TRBV28 and TRBJ1-2, with D possibly TRBD1 on 6 matching bases. Germline CDR1 and CDR2: MDHEN and SYDVKM. The V gene lost 4 bases and the J gene lost 5 bases, with 17 bases spanning the gap. The CDR3 has 15 amino acids. In nucleotides, the CDR3 is TGTGCCAGCAGTTCCGGACAGCTCAGGGAATATGGCTACACCTTC. Translated: CASSSGQLREYGYTF.

J is TRBJ2-3 and V is TRBV4-3, with TRBD2 as a possible D gene (5 bases). Per the germline V gene, CDR1 is LGHNA and CDR2 is YSLEER. The CDR3 consists of 19 residues. The V end was cut by 0 bases, the J end by 0 bases, with 19 bases between. The CDR3 protein is CASSQDEGLSKDSTDTQYF. In nucleotides, the CDR3 is TGCGCCAGCAGCCAAGACGAGGGTCTCTCGAAAGACAGCACAGATACGCAGTATTTT.

V usage is TRBV4-2 and J usage is TRBJ1-1; unclear D gene. CDR3 length: 13 residues. V was trimmed by 4 bases and J by 0 bases, leaving 6 bases between them. Germline CDR1 LGHNA, CDR2 YNFKEQ. The CDR3 protein is CASSRQMNTEAFF. The CDR3 DNA reads as TGTGCCAGCAGCCGGCAGATGAACACTGAAGCTTTCTTT.

The V and J genes are TRBV7-9 and TRBJ2-1; 12 bases match TRBD1. Germline V gene lookup returns CDR1 SEHNR and CDR2 FQNEAQ (reference sequence). V lost 4 bases to trimming and J lost 9 bases; unmatched junction nucleotides: 7. The CDR3 is made up of 15 amino acids. As DNA, the CDR3 is TGTGCCAGCAGCTCCGGGGACAGGGGGCAGCCTGAGCAGTTCTTC. This translates into CASSSGDRGQPEQFF. Looking up the rest from reference TRBV7-9 and TRBJ2-1 gives the full variable domain: DTGVSQNPRHKITKRGQNVTFRCDPISEHNRLYWYRQTLGQGPEFLTYFQNEAQLEKSRLLSDRFSAERPKGSFSTLEIQRTEQGDSAMYLCASSSGDRGQPEQFFGPGTRLTVL.

The chain joins TRBV6-5 to TRBJ1-1; 8 nucleotides line up with TRBD1. From germline, CDR1 is MNHEY and CDR2 SVGAGI. V shed 6 bases and J 1 base; nucleotides not matched to a gene: 4. This CDR3 spans 14 amino acids. CDR3 loop: CASSLGQGNTEAFF. The CDR3 bases are TGTGCCAGCAGCCTCGGACAGGGGAACACTGAAGCTTTCTTT.

The V call is TRBV11-3, the J call TRBJ2-1; D is possibly TRBD2 (5 bases). Looked up from germline, CDR1 is SGHNT and CDR2 is YENEEA. V lost 1 base and J lost 5, with 9 bases in between. There are 14 residues in the CDR3. CDR3 in DNA: TGTGCCAGCAGCTTAGCGGGATCCCACAATGAGCAGTTCTTC. Translating it yields CASSLAGSHNEQFF.

V and J are TRBV11-2 and TRBJ2-1; D uncertain. V was cut by 4 bases and J by 7 bases, with 20 bases left in between. This CDR3 comprises 16 residues. From germline, CDR1 is SGHAT and CDR2 FQNNGV. The CDR3 coding sequence is TGTGCCAGCAGCTCCGGAAGTATGGCCGCCGGGAATGAGCAGTTCTTC. This gives the protein CASSSGSMAAGNEQFF.

A single count supports this clone. J is TRBJ2-5 and V is TRBV5-6; TRBD2 matches 11 bases. Germline CDR1 is SGHDT and CDR2 is YYEEEE. V gave up 0 bases and J gave up 1 base; unmatched junction bases: 2. This CDR3 region has 16 residues. The CDR3 sequence is CASSLASGGSQETQYF. CDR3 coding DNA: TGTGCCAGCAGCTTGGCTAGCGGGGGGTCCCAAGAGACCCAGTACTTC.

The V call is TRBV29-1, the J call TRBJ1-5, with D perhaps TRBD1 (5 bases). CDR3 length: 15 amino acids. V was shortened by 5 bases and J by 4 bases, with 18 bases between the two germline ends. In germline, CDR1 is SQVTM, CDR2 ANQGSEA. The CDR3 region has the DNA TGCAGCGTTTCGTCTGACTCGACAGAGAATCAGCCCCAGCATTTT. It is translated as CSVSSDSTENQPQHF.

The rearrangement links TRBV7-2 to TRBJ1-5; D uncertain. The CDR3 has 15 amino acids. Trimming removed 1 base from V and 3 bases from J, with 10 bases in between. CDR1 is SGHTA, CDR2 FQGNSA, per germline. The CDR3 loop reads CASSLEGADNQPQHF. CDR3 coding DNA: TGTGCCAGCAGCTTAGAGGGAGCAGACAATCAGCCCCAGCATTTT. Drawing the rest from reference TRBV7-2 and TRBJ1-5, the complete variable domain is GAGVSQSPSNKVTEKGKDVELRCDPISGHTALYWYRQSLGQGLEFLIYFQGNSAPDKSGLPSDRFSAERTGGSVSTLTIQRTQQEDSAVYLCASSLEGADNQPQHFGDGTRLSIL.

A note on this clone: Other DNA sequences in this sample translate to the same CDR3. The chain combines TRBV7-2 with TRBJ2-1; perhaps TRBD2 as D (5 bases). V was trimmed by 1 base and J by 2 bases, leaving 6 bases between them. Germline CDR1 is SGHTA and CDR2 is FQGNSA. This CDR3 spans 14 amino acids. The CDR3 bases are TGTGCCAGCAGCTTAGAGGGAGCCTACAATGAGCAGTTCTTC. Amino acids: CASSLEGAYNEQFF.

The V gene is TRBV7-2, the J gene TRBJ2-1; 7 bases fit TRBD2. The CDR3 length is 15 residues. With V trimmed by 2 bases and J by 8 bases, 9 bases remained unmatched. Germline CDR1 reads SGHTA; CDR2 reads FQGNSA. The CDR3 loop reads CASSLSGTAGDEQFF. The CDR3 nucleotides are TGTGCCAGCAGCTTAAGCGGGACCGCGGGCGATGAGCAGTTCTTC.

The rearrangement joins TRBV5-1 to TRBJ2-2; 7 nucleotides align to TRBD2. V lost 6 bases to trimming and J lost 0 bases; unmatched junction nucleotides: 17. CDR1 SGHRS and CDR2 YFSETQ come from the germline V gene. The CDR3 is made up of 19 amino acids. In DNA form, the CDR3 reads TGCGCCAGCAAGCCGGGGGGTGCGGGTTACCTCGCGAACACCGGGGAGCTGTTTTTT. This codes for CASKPGGAGYLANTGELFF. The full variable domain, completed using reference TRBV5-1 and TRBJ2-2, is KAGVTQTPRYLIKTRGQQVTLSCSPISGHRSVSWYQQTPGQGLQFLFEYFSETQRNKGNFPGRFSGRQFSNSRSEMNVSTLELGDSALYLCASKPGGAGYLANTGELFFGEGSRLTVL.

The V and J genes are TRBV6-1 and TRBJ1-1; 7 bases agree with TRBD1. The CDR3 loop spans 15 amino acids. The trim removed 6 bases at V and 6 bases at J, leaving 13 bases unmatched. CDR1 and CDR2 from the germline V gene are MNHNS and SASEGT. The DNA of the CDR3 is TGTGCCAGCAGAGAGCGAGGAGGGGGCGCCGCTGAAGCTTTCTTT. This translates into CASRERGGGAAEAFF.